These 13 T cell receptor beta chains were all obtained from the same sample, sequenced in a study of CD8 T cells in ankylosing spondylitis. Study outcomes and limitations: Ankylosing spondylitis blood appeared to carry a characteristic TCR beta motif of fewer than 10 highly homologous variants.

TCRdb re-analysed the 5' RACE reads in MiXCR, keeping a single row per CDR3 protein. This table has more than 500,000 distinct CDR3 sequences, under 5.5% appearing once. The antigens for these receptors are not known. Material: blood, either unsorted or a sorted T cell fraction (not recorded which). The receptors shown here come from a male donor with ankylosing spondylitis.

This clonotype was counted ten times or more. This CDR3 is CASSQRGPSGRTHTDTQYF. The CDR3 region has the DNA TGTGCCAGCAGTCAAAGGGGACCTAGTGGGCGGACGCACACAGATACGCAGTATTTT. The gene calls are TRBV11-1 and TRBJ2-3; D tentatively fits TRBD1 or TRBD2 (5 bases each). V was clipped by 6 bases and J by 2 bases, with 27 bases between them. The CDR3 has 19 residues. CDR1 and CDR2 from the germline V gene are SGHAT and FQDESV (reference sequence).

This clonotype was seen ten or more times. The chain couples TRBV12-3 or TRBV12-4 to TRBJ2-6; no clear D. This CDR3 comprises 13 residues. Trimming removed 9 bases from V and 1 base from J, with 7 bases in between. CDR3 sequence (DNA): TGTGCCAGGGCTCGTTCTGGGGCCAACGTCCTGACTTTC. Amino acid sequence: CARARSGANVLTF.

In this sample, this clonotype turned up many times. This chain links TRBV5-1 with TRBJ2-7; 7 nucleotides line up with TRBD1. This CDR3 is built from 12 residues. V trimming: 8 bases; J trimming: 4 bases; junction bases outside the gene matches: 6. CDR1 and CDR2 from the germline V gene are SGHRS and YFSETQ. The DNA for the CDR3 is TGCGCCAGTACGGGACAGCAATACGAGCAGTACTTC. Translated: CASTGQQYEQYF. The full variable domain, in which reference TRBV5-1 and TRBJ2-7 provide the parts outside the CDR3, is KAGVTQTPRYLIKTRGQQVTLSCSPISGHRSVSWYQQTPGQGLQFLFEYFSETQRNKGNFPGRFSGRQFSNSRSEMNVSTLELGDSALYLCASTGQQYEQYFGPGTRLTVT.

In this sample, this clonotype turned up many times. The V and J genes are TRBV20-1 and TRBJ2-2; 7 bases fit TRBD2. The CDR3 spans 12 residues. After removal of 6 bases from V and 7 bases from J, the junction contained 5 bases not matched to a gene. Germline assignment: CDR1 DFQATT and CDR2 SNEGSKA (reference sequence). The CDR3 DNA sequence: TGCAGTGCCGGCGGGGGTGGCGGGGAGCTGTTTTTT. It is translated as CSAGGGGGELFF.

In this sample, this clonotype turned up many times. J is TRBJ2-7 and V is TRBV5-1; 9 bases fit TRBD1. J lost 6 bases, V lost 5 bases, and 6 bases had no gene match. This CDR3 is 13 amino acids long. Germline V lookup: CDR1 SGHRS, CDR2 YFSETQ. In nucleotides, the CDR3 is TGCGCCAGCAGGGGACAGGGTCTTGGCGAGCAGTACTTC. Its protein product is CASRGQGLGEQYF.

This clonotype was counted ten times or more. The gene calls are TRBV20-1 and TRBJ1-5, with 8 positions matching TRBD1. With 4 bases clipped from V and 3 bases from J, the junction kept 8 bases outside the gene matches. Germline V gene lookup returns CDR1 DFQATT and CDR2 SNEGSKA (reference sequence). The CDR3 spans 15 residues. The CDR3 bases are TGCAGTGCTAAGTGGCAGGGGGCTTACAATCAGCCCCAGCATTTT. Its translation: CSAKWQGAYNQPQHF.

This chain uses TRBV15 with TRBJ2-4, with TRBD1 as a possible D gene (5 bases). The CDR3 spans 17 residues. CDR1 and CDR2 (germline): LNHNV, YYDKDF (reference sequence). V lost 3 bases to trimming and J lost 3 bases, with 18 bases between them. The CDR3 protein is CATSSPGLRVDKNIQYF. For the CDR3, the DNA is TGTGCCACCAGCAGTCCGGGTCTCAGGGTTGACAAAAACATTCAGTACTTC.

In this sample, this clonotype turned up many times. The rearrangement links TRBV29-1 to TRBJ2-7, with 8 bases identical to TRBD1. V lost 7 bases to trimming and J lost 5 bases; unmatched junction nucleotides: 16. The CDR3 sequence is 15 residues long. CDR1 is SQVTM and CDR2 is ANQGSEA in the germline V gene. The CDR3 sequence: CSARQGLASGDEQYF. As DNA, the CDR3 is TGCAGCGCGAGACAGGGGTTGGCATCGGGGGACGAGCAGTACTTC.

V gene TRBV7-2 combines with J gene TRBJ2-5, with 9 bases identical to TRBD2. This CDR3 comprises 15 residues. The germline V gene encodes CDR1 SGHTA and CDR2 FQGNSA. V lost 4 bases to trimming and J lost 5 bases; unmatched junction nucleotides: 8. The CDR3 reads CASSSVAGEVETQYF. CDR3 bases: TGTGCCAGCAGCTCGGTAGCGGGAGAGGTGGAGACCCAGTACTTC.

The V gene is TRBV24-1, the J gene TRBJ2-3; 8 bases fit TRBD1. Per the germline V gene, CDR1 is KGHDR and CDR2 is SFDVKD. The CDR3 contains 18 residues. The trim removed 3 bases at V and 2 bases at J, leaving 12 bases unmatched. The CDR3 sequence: CATSDPQQGAPTTDTQYF. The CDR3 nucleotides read TGTGCCACCAGTGATCCACAGCAGGGGGCGCCCACCACAGATACGCAGTATTTT.

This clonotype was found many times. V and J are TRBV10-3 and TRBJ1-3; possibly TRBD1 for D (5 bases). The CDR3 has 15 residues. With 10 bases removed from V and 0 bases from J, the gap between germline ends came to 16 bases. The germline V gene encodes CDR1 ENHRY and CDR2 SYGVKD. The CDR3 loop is CATGRQLDSGNTIYF. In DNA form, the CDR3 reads TGTGCCACGGGGCGCCAGCTTGACTCTGGAAACACCATATATTTT.

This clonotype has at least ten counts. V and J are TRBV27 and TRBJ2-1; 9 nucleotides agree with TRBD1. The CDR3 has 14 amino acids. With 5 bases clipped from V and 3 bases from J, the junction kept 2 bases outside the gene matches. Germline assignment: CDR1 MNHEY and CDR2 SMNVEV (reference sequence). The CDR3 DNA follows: TGTGCCAGCAGTACAGGGGGCTTCTACAATGAGCAGTTCTTC. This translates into CASSTGGFYNEQFF.

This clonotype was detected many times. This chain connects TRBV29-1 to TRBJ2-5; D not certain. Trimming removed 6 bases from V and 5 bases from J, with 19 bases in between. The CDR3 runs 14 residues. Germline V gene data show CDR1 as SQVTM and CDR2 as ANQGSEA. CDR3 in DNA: TGCAGCGTAGAACCCGGGCCTCTTGGGGAGACCCAGTACTTC. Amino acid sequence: CSVEPGPLGETQYF.